This is a list of T cell receptor beta chains from one sample in a study of blood T cell repertoires in COVID-19. Clones were sequenced by immunoSEQ multiplex PCR, and TCRdb holds only the in-frame ones, with some missing. Counted here are tens of thousands of clones, about 88% occurring once; the ten biggest clones make up around 5%. Material: peripheral blood. All receptors derive from a woman older than 75 with active COVID-19. Both conserved end residues are trimmed from each CDR3.

V	J	CDR3
TRBV12-5	TRBJ2-7	ASGLAPPRGRDSTYEQY
TRBV18	TRBJ1-2	ASSPGGGSYT
TRBV18	TRBJ1-6	ASSPPNRGSSYNSPLH
TRBV7-8	TRBJ2-5	ASSSLAGDQETQY
TRBV5-1	TRBJ2-7	ASSFLPGGSYEQY
TRBV7-3	TRBJ2-1	ASSLRRDAEQF
TRBV19	TRBJ2-7	ASSVTSGMAYEQY
TRBV9	TRBJ2-1	ASSRVYNEQF
TRBV7-8	TRBJ1-5	ASAPSRGVSNQPQH
TRBV4-2	TRBJ2-1	ASSLTGGEQF
TRBV15	TRBJ2-2	ATTNLRVVDTGELF
TRBV27	TRBJ2-6	ASSPRETSGANVLT
TRBV27	TRBJ2-2	ASSLSGTRTGELF
TRBV7-9	TRBJ2-3	ASTRQGSTDTQY
TRBV24-1	TRBJ2-7	ATSDLWASGSYEQY
TRBV28	TRBJ2-1	ASGGTGGINEQF
TRBV6-2/TRBV6-3	TRBJ1-1	ASSPRQGRGNTEAF
TRBV7-8	TRBJ2-1	ASSLYGEGLNEQF
TRBV5-4	TRBJ2-3	ASSSGTRADTQY
TRBV18	TRBJ2-7	ASSQPGLGTYEQY
TRBV7-3	TRBJ2-3	ASSPEGGRAPDTQY
TRBV18	TRBJ1-5	ASSRAGGDGQPQH
TRBV14	TRBJ2-5	ASSQATGGSETQY
TRBV11-2	TRBJ2-5	ASSLEGAAQETQY
TRBV27	TRBJ2-7	ASSPQGEEYYEQY
TRBV28	TRBJ2-3	ASNNPRPGDTQY
TRBV14	TRBJ1-2	ASSQFRGNYGYT
TRBV9	TRBJ2-7	ASSGAPSPRGFSYEQY
TRBV11-2	TRBJ2-5	ASSLSRGAETQY
TRBV2	TRBJ2-1	ASITGLEQF
TRBV7-2	TRBJ2-1	ASSRSGISYNEQF
TRBV10-3	TRBJ2-3	AISRDTQPDTQY
TRBV27	TRBJ2-4	ATAKSPGTALAKNIQY
TRBV19	TRBJ2-5	ASSYRASLQTQY
TRBV19	TRBJ2-7	ASSIASGSTYEQY
TRBV9	TRBJ2-5	ASSNPVSASGSIHSGTQY
TRBV2	TRBJ1-2	ATREQGQIGYT
TRBV15	TRBJ1-1	ATSRDLWAGGVYTEAF
TRBV27	TRBJ2-1	ASSLPRTSGPMGNEQF
TRBV6-6	TRBJ1-6	ASSYAGGGSPLH
TRBV11-2	TRBJ1-2	ASSFLGGQGRDGYT
TRBV19	TRBJ2-7	ASSNRYSYEQY
TRBV19	TRBJ1-2	ASSAAGTERYGYT
TRBV3-1/TRBV3-2	TRBJ2-5	ASSRQSAKETQY
TRBV28	TRBJ2-3	ASLSGVSTDTQY
TRBV3-1/TRBV3-2	TRBJ2-3	ASSLGTGVNSDTQY
TRBV7-8	TRBJ2-2	ASTTTSGRPAGELF
TRBV9	TRBJ2-1	ASSVSAYNEQF
TRBV18	TRBJ2-1	ASSPPAADNEQF
TRBV29-1	TRBJ2-4	SVEAGTSRGENIQY